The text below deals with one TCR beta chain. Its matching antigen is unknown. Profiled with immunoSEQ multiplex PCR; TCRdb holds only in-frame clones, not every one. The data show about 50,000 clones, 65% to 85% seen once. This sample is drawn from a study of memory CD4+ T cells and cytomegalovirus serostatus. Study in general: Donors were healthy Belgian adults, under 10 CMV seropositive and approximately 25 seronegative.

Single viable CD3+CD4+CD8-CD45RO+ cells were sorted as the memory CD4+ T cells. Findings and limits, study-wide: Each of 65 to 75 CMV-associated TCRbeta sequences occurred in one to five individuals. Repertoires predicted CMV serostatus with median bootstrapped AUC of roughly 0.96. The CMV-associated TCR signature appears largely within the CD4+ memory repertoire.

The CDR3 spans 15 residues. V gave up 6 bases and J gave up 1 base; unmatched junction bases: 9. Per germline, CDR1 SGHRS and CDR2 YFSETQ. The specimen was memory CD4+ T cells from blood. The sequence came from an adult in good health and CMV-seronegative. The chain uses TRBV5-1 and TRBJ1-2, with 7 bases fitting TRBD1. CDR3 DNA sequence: TGCGCCAGCACAGGAGGGACAGAACGTAACTATGGCTACACCTTC. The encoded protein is CASTGGTERNYGYTF. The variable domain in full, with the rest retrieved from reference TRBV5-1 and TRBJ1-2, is KAGVTQTPRYLIKTRGQQVTLSCSPISGHRSVSWYQQTPGQGLQFLFEYFSETQRNKGNFPGRFSGRQFSNSRSEMNVSTLELGDSALYLCASTGGTERNYGYTFGSGTRLTVV.